This T cell receptor (beta chain) was obtained from a study of read filtering for tumor transcriptome and immune sequencing. Study-wide background: 8 patients were R-ISS I, approximately 15 were R-ISS II, six or seven were R-ISS III. After DNase treatment, RNA was made into whole-transcriptome libraries. Study observations and caveats: Roughly four fifths of IR-seq clonotypes had one read, totaling around 4% of reads; RNA-seq: approximately 73% and 42%.

From about 400 ng of RNA, a library with molecular barcoded alpha/delta and beta/gamma adaptors was made. Each CDR3 protein gets one entry after TCRdb re-called the reads with MiXCR. Of roughly 130,000 distinct CDR3 sequences listed, over 10% were seen once; the top ten hold 11%. Many counts were recorded for this clonotype. What it binds is not known. With V trimmed by 4 bases and J by 3 bases, 6 bases remained unmatched. The CDR3 contains 16 residues. The germline V gene encodes CDR1 SGHRS and CDR2 YFSETQ. This TCR came from a donor aged 40 or over with multiple myeloma. V and J are TRBV5-1 and TRBJ2-2; 10 nucleotides align to TRBD1. What was sequenced was a population of CD138-negative cells sorted from bone marrow. CDR3 DNA: TGCGCCAGCAGCCCGGGACAGGGGATCGACACCGGGGAGCTGTTTTTT. This sequence encodes CASSPGQGIDTGELFF.